This T cell receptor beta chain was profiled in a study of identical twins. Donors were all healthy Caucasians. It was template switching that added a universal primer site, and there were unique molecular identifiers on the cDNA. Each CDR3 protein is one row after TCRdb ran MiXCR on the 5' RACE reads. The sample shows 750,000 to 950,000 distinct CDR3 sequences, over 9% of them seen only once. Notes on the study in general: Memory repertoires lacked the insertion deficit that abundant cord blood beta clonotypes showed. Out-of-frame alpha sequences shared by twins showed excess low generation probability.

There are many counts of this clonotype. The antigen is unknown. Germline V gives CDR1 ENHRY, CDR2 SYGVKD. The V and J ends lost 0 bases and 5 bases respectively, with 10 bases between them. This CDR3 has 14 amino acids. This sample also appeared in a second study, on yellow fever vaccine responses in identical twins.

The sequenced sample was PBMCs. J is TRBJ1-2 and V is TRBV10-3; D might be TRBD1 (5 bases). The receptor comes from a woman aged 18-29 years in good health. The CDR3 protein is CAISESGQRYGYTF. The CDR3 bases are TGTGCCATCAGTGAGTCGGGGCAGCGTTATGGCTACACCTTC.